This T cell receptor (beta chain) stems from a study of cytomegalovirus exposure and HLA in healthy donors. Study-wide context: Genotyping showed roughly 81% of roughly 390 donors falling in the Caucasian-associated ancestry cluster. General observations from the study: In all likelihood, a cluster of highly shared sequence variants was a sequencing artifact.

This CDR3 spans 17 amino acids. PCR primers comprised 60 Vbeta and 13 Jbeta primers. The assay was immunoSEQ multiplex PCR, and TCRdb's table has in-frame clones only and misses some. The table includes 180,000 or so clones, about 80% detected once. Of note for this clone: The target antigen is unknown.

The chain links TRBV21-1 to TRBJ1-1. TRBV21-1 is deemed a pseudogene. This TCR was sampled from a man aged 18 to 35 in good health and CMV-seronegative. The sample taken for sequencing was PBMCs. The CDR3 sequence is CASSKGAGGSVGTEAFF. The CDR3 coding sequence is TGTGCCAGCAGCAAAGGGGCGGGGGGCTCAGTGGGCACTGAAGCTTTCTTT.